The rows below give T cell receptor beta chains drawn from one sample of a study of OX40 agonist ivuxolimab in advanced cancers. Libraries were prepared by immunoSEQ multiplex PCR; TCRdb keeps only in-frame clonotypes and omits some of them. The sample lists roughly 60,000 clones, 91% seen once, with roughly 0.45% in the top ten. The starting material was CD4+ or CD8+ T cells sorted from blood, obtained in a trial of the OX40 agonist ivuxolimab. These receptors were obtained from an adult with an advanced solid tumor such as melanoma, head and neck, liver or kidney cancer. Each CDR3 is given with its conserved first and last residue. A D gene is named only where the DNA matches it firmly. The size of a clone is reported for some rows only, either as once, few or many, or as a class for expanded clones.

clone_size: NA; d_call: NA; j_call: TRBJ2-1; v_call: TRBV11-3; cdr3_nt: TGTGCCAGCAGCCCGGCCGGGACTTCCTACAATGAGCAGTTCTTC; cdr3_aa: CASSPAGTSYNEQFF
clone_size: NA; d_call: NA; j_call: TRBJ2-2; v_call: TRBV28; cdr3_nt: TGTGCCAGCACCGCGAGGGCAGGGCTCACCGGGGAGCTGTTTTTT; cdr3_aa: CASTARAGLTGELFF
clone_size: NA; d_call: NA; j_call: TRBJ1-5; v_call: TRBV4-3; cdr3_nt: TGCGCCAGCAGCCAAGAAATGGACAACAATCAGCCCCAGCATTTT; cdr3_aa: CASSQEMDNNQPQHF
clone_size: NA; d_call: NA; j_call: TRBJ2-7; v_call: TRBV25-1; cdr3_nt: TGTGCCAGCTCCCCGTTGTTCCCAGGGCATGAGCAGTACTTC; cdr3_aa: CASSPLFPGHEQYF
clone_size: NA; d_call: TRBD1; j_call: TRBJ2-1; v_call: TRBV7-2; cdr3_nt: TGTGCCAGCAGCCCCAGGACAGGGAGCTCCTACAATGAGCAGTTCTTC; cdr3_aa: CASSPRTGSSYNEQFF
clone_size: NA; d_call: NA; j_call: TRBJ2-1; v_call: TRBV5-1; cdr3_nt: TGCGCCAGCAGCTTGGAGTTTGAGCAGTTCTTC; cdr3_aa: CASSLEFEQFF
clone_size: NA; d_call: TRBD2; j_call: TRBJ2-7; v_call: TRBV4-2; cdr3_nt: TGTGCCAGCAGCCAAAGACTAGCGGGAGCCTACGAGCAGTACTTC; cdr3_aa: CASSQRLAGAYEQYF
clone_size: NA; d_call: NA; j_call: TRBJ2-1; v_call: TRBV27; cdr3_nt: TGTGCCAGCAGTTTTTCGGTGGTCAATGAGCAGTTCTTC; cdr3_aa: CASSFSVVNEQFF
clone_size: NA; d_call: NA; j_call: TRBJ2-1; v_call: TRBV19; cdr3_nt: TGTGCCAGTAGTATACTTGTTTTGGGTAATGAGCAGTTCTTC; cdr3_aa: CASSILVLGNEQFF
clone_size: NA; d_call: TRBD2; j_call: TRBJ2-7; v_call: TRBV10-3; cdr3_nt: TGTGCCATCAGAGGCGGGAGTGACGAGCAGTACTTC; cdr3_aa: CAIRGGSDEQYF
clone_size: NA; d_call: NA; j_call: TRBJ2-7; v_call: TRBV11-3; cdr3_nt: TGTGCCAGCAGCCCGACCCGGGCCGAGCAGTACTTC; cdr3_aa: CASSPTRAEQYF
clone_size: NA; d_call: TRBD1; j_call: TRBJ2-2; v_call: TRBV27; cdr3_nt: TGTGCCAGCAGTCCAACGACAGGGGGCGGCACCGGGGAGCTGTTTTTT; cdr3_aa: CASSPTTGGGTGELFF
clone_size: NA; d_call: TRBD2; j_call: TRBJ2-2; v_call: TRBV10-3; cdr3_nt: TGTGCCATCAGAATCTCCGGGACTAGCGGGACCGGGGAGCTGTTTTTT; cdr3_aa: CAIRISGTSGTGELFF
clone_size: NA; d_call: TRBD2; j_call: TRBJ2-3; v_call: TRBV10-1; cdr3_nt: TGCGCCAGCAGTGGGGACTACACAGATACGCAGTATTTT; cdr3_aa: CASSGDYTDTQYF
clone_size: NA; d_call: NA; j_call: TRBJ1-2; v_call: TRBV7-8; cdr3_nt: TGTGCCAGCAGCTTAGGGGGGGCGCAAGGCTACACCTTC; cdr3_aa: CASSLGGAQGYTF
clone_size: NA; d_call: TRBD2; j_call: TRBJ2-5; v_call: TRBV5-3; cdr3_nt: TGTGCCAGCAGACGGGGGGACCTTAGCGTTGAGACCCAGTACTTC; cdr3_aa: CASRRGDLSVETQYF
clone_size: NA; d_call: NA; j_call: TRBJ2-2; v_call: TRBV11-2; cdr3_nt: TGTGCCAGCAGCTCGCAAAGAACGAACACCGGGGAGCTGTTTTTT; cdr3_aa: CASSSQRTNTGELFF
clone_size: NA; d_call: NA; j_call: TRBJ2-7; v_call: TRBV4-1; cdr3_nt: TGCGCCAGCAGCCGAGACAGGGACTTGAGCGAGCAGTACTTC; cdr3_aa: CASSRDRDLSEQYF
clone_size: NA; d_call: TRBD2; j_call: TRBJ2-1; v_call: TRBV4-1; cdr3_nt: TGCGCCAGCAGCCAAGATCAGAGCGGGAGTTCCAATGAGCAGTTCTTC; cdr3_aa: CASSQDQSGSSNEQFF
clone_size: NA; d_call: NA; j_call: TRBJ1-3; v_call: TRBV27; cdr3_nt: TGTGCCAGCAAAAAAGGGGTTGGTGGAAACACCATATATTTT; cdr3_aa: CASKKGVGGNTIYF
clone_size: NA; d_call: NA; j_call: TRBJ2-2; v_call: TRBV9; cdr3_nt: TGTGCCAGCAGCGTAGTAGATGGAGGGGAGCTGTTTTTT; cdr3_aa: CASSVVDGGELFF
clone_size: once; d_call: NA; j_call: TRBJ1-5; v_call: TRBV18; cdr3_nt: TGTGCCAGCTCACCAAATGCTGGGGTCAAACAGCCCCAGCATTTT; cdr3_aa: CASSPNAGVKQPQHF
clone_size: NA; d_call: TRBD2; j_call: TRBJ2-3; v_call: TRBV7-2; cdr3_nt: TGTGCCATTGGACTAGCGGGAATGGTTGGAGATACGCAGTATTTT; cdr3_aa: CAIGLAGMVGDTQYF
clone_size: NA; d_call: NA; j_call: TRBJ1-1; v_call: TRBV5-1; cdr3_nt: TGCGCCAGCAGCAAACAGGAAAACACTGAAGCTTTCTTT; cdr3_aa: CASSKQENTEAFF